This T cell receptor beta chain was observed in a study of patients and donors after allogeneic stem cell transplantation (dated by TCRdb to the early 2020s). This clonotype was recorded at least ten times. The specificity of this receptor is unknown. Base-call qualities are not available, and no considerably larger clone is one nucleotide away. From the germline V gene, CDR1 is SQVTM and CDR2 is ANQGSEA. The CDR3 has 12 amino acids, counting the end cysteine and phenylalanine. Of all the DNA, just the CDR3 is kept, 36 bases in frame from base 1. The junction shows trimming of 4 bases on V and 4 bases on J, plus 10 bases between the germline ends. Libraries were prepared through RT-PCR. Sequencing was carried out with a NextSeq 550. TCRdb trimmed the raw reads at Q25, called clones with MiXCR and kept productive beta chains. One record per CDR3 amino acid sequence lists the most common genes and DNA. In this sample the table shows about 960,000 distinct CDR3 sequences, roughly 18% of which occur a single time. Around 5.5% of the sample comes from the top ten.

The sequenced material came from blood, either unsorted or a sorted T cell fraction (not recorded which). The sequence came from a human donor who was either an allogeneic HSCT recipient or a stem cell or donor lymphocyte infusion donor (not recorded which). It is not recorded whose cells these are; they may come from a transplant donor. The sequence joins TRBV29-1 to TRBJ1-2; the D segment cannot be called with confidence. The sequenced DNA is TGCAGCGTTGTGGAAGGAGGCTATGGCTACACCTTC. Translated, this gives CSVVEGGYGYTF.